This T cell receptor beta chain was documented in a study of blood T cells in healthy people across ages. Study background: Per two T cells, template switching captured roughly one barcoded beta molecule.

Donors ranged from about 6 to 90 years old and were healthy Caucasians in Russia. With a J-beta primer mix and a sample-barcoded 5' primer, a second PCR ran about 6 to 11 cycles. One entry per CDR3 protein results from TCRdb running MiXCR on the 5' RACE reads. The sample yields about 1.6 million distinct CDR3 sequences, about 31% seen once. Notes on the study in general: More naive CD4+ cells and higher diversity were found in long-lived than in aged donors.

Remarks on this clonotype: What it binds is not known.

Material for sequencing was blood. The TCR originated in a woman aged 25 to 45 in good health.

The CDR3 sequence: CASSQDWGGPQHF. Written as DNA, the CDR3 is TGTGCCAGCAGCCAAGATTGGGGTGGCCCCCAGCATTTT. The V call is TRBV3-1, the J call TRBJ1-5; no clear D gene. Germline CDR1 LGHDT, CDR2 YNNKEL (reference sequence). The CDR3 length is 13 residues. The ends were cut back, 0 bases at V and 10 bases at J, with 10 bases in the middle.